These T cell receptor beta chains were read from a single sample in a study of cytomegalovirus exposure and HLA in healthy donors. Generated by immunoSEQ multiplex PCR, the TCRdb table keeps only in-frame clones and is missing some. The table has around 190,000 clones, 65% to 80% seen once. The material sequenced was PBMCs. These receptors were obtained from a woman aged 40 to 50 in good health and CMV-seronegative. CDR3s leave out the opening cysteine and the closing phenylalanine or tryptophan. The order of the fields is V gene, D gene, J gene, CDR3 protein. The D gene is left open where the match is weak.

v_call: TRBV6-5; d_call: NA; j_call: TRBJ1-5; cdr3_aa: ASRTGSQPQH
v_call: TRBV11-2; d_call: TRBD2; j_call: TRBJ2-7; cdr3_aa: ASSLVRGLAGRYEQY
v_call: TRBV5-1; d_call: NA; j_call: TRBJ1-2; cdr3_aa: ASSLGSVNGGYT
v_call: TRBV7-9; d_call: NA; j_call: TRBJ1-2; cdr3_aa: ASSLLTANYGYT
v_call: TRBV2; d_call: TRBD2; j_call: TRBJ2-1; cdr3_aa: ASSEELAGLNEQF
v_call: TRBV7-9; d_call: TRBD1; j_call: TRBJ1-2; cdr3_aa: ASRGTGSGYGYT
v_call: TRBV19; d_call: TRBD1; j_call: TRBJ1-1; cdr3_aa: ASSLLTGGTEAF
v_call: TRBV4-3; d_call: TRBD2; j_call: TRBJ2-1; cdr3_aa: ASSPRLAGGYLYNEQF
v_call: TRBV18; d_call: NA; j_call: TRBJ1-1; cdr3_aa: ASSQIPSGGYVNTEAF
v_call: TRBV2; d_call: TRBD1; j_call: TRBJ1-1; cdr3_aa: ASSDDEARGRVEFNTEAF
v_call: TRBV28; d_call: TRBD1; j_call: TRBJ1-2; cdr3_aa: ASSLQGEGYT
v_call: TRBV5-8; d_call: TRBD2; j_call: TRBJ2-7; cdr3_aa: ASSLAGGRGEEQY
v_call: TRBV19; d_call: NA; j_call: TRBJ1-5; cdr3_aa: ASSTQGNQPQH
v_call: TRBV7-9; d_call: TRBD1; j_call: TRBJ1-2; cdr3_aa: ASSRNRGNYGYT
v_call: TRBV5-4; d_call: NA; j_call: TRBJ1-1; cdr3_aa: ASSLELTEPAF
v_call: TRBV5-4; d_call: NA; j_call: TRBJ2-3; cdr3_aa: ASSSLGSGTDTQY
v_call: TRBV9; d_call: TRBD1; j_call: TRBJ1-6; cdr3_aa: ASSVARGSSPLH
v_call: TRBV7-7; d_call: TRBD2; j_call: TRBJ2-1; cdr3_aa: ASSWGGIGLAGNNEQF
v_call: TRBV6-1; d_call: TRBD1; j_call: TRBJ2-7; cdr3_aa: AGSLDRAFDEQY
v_call: TRBV7-9; d_call: NA; j_call: TRBJ1-5; cdr3_aa: ASSLVTTTSNQPQH
v_call: TRBV30; d_call: NA; j_call: TRBJ2-7; cdr3_aa: AWSVQGEQY
v_call: TRBV28; d_call: TRBD1; j_call: TRBJ1-2; cdr3_aa: ASSSPGQPNYGYT
v_call: TRBV5-4; d_call: NA; j_call: TRBJ2-2; cdr3_aa: AFLEVTGELF
v_call: TRBV19; d_call: TRBD1; j_call: TRBJ2-1; cdr3_aa: ASSIGGQARGEQF
v_call: TRBV9; d_call: NA; j_call: TRBJ2-3; cdr3_aa: ASSVGATDTQY
v_call: TRBV27; d_call: TRBD2; j_call: TRBJ2-6; cdr3_aa: ASSSSGGWAAGANVLT
v_call: TRBV11-3; d_call: NA; j_call: TRBJ2-5; cdr3_aa: ASSLDPLAAGLETQY
v_call: TRBV7-9; d_call: TRBD2; j_call: TRBJ2-2; cdr3_aa: ASSPHTKRGGSTGELF
v_call: TRBV2; d_call: TRBD2; j_call: TRBJ2-7; cdr3_aa: ATGRTSPYEQC
v_call: TRBV19; d_call: NA; j_call: TRBJ2-7; cdr3_aa: ASSLDGYEQY
v_call: TRBV28; d_call: NA; j_call: TRBJ1-5; cdr3_aa: ASSLFGGKAGRQPQH
v_call: TRBV6-5; d_call: NA; j_call: TRBJ2-1; cdr3_aa: ASSYGSGGNEQF
v_call: TRBV28; d_call: NA; j_call: TRBJ2-7; cdr3_aa: ASSSGSYEQY
v_call: TRBV25-1; d_call: TRBD1; j_call: TRBJ1-1; cdr3_aa: ASSEQGAMNTEAF
v_call: TRBV7-2; d_call: NA; j_call: TRBJ2-7; cdr3_aa: ASSPAKEQY
v_call: TRBV9; d_call: TRBD2; j_call: TRBJ2-3; cdr3_aa: ASSVGLAFTDTQY
v_call: TRBV5-1; d_call: TRBD1; j_call: TRBJ1-1; cdr3_aa: ASSFARTGAAEAF
v_call: TRBV6-6; d_call: NA; j_call: TRBJ1-5; cdr3_aa: ASSDPGAGNQPQH
v_call: TRBV19; d_call: TRBD1; j_call: TRBJ1-2; cdr3_aa: ASKEGARGYT
v_call: TRBV4-1; d_call: NA; j_call: TRBJ1-1; cdr3_aa: ASSLSMNTEAF
v_call: TRBV29-1; d_call: TRBD1; j_call: TRBJ1-1; cdr3_aa: SVDRGVGAF
v_call: TRBV4-2; d_call: NA; j_call: TRBJ2-6; cdr3_aa: ASSQDAAVGANVLT
v_call: TRBV5-6; d_call: TRBD1; j_call: TRBJ1-3; cdr3_aa: ASSKGQGAGNTIY
v_call: TRBV12-5; d_call: TRBD1; j_call: TRBJ1-4; cdr3_aa: ASGLVRSGTGGYEKLF
v_call: TRBV28; d_call: TRBD1; j_call: TRBJ2-1; cdr3_aa: ASRKQGATGDEQF
v_call: TRBV6-5; d_call: TRBD1; j_call: TRBJ1-2; cdr3_aa: ASSYYGTGGSYT
v_call: TRBV5-1; d_call: NA; j_call: TRBJ2-7; cdr3_aa: ASSLAPGDEQY
v_call: TRBV7-8; d_call: TRBD1; j_call: TRBJ1-4; cdr3_aa: ASSPGQGATEKLF
v_call: TRBV9; d_call: NA; j_call: TRBJ2-2; cdr3_aa: ASSVDNRATGELF